The text below deals with one T cell receptor beta chain. Its antigen is as yet unknown. Germline V CDR1 and CDR2: MNHEY, SVGEGT. CDR3 length: 14 amino acids. Template switching introduced UMIs that contain a 6-nucleotide sample barcode. With the 5' RACE reads reprocessed, TCRdb shows one record per CDR3 protein and no DNA. This table holds approximately 400,000 distinct CDR3 sequences. The data are from a study of monozygotic twins with inflammatory bowel disease. Whole-study findings and limits: Repertoire similarity was not found to differ between concordant and discordant twins, possibly from limited power. Among T cells, the various subtypes were not distinguishable. IBD-affected twins scored below their healthy co-twins in TCRbeta diversity (inverse Simpson).

Sequencing was carried out using blood. The chain combines TRBV6-2 or TRBV6-3 with TRBJ2-6. This sequence originates from a human donor with ulcerative colitis or Crohn's disease, or a healthy co-twin of an affected twin (not recorded which). CDR3 residues: CASVQPAGANVLTF.